This TCR beta chain was obtained from a study of blood T cells in healthy people across ages. Study-level information: About one barcoded beta molecule was captured per two T cells (by template switching).

A second roughly 6 to 11 cycle PCR used barcoded and J-beta primers. Tags on each cDNA molecule came from a template-switch adaptor with 12 random nucleotides. TCRdb fed the 5' RACE reads into MiXCR, producing one record per CDR3 protein. Of hundreds of thousands of distinct CDR3 sequences in the sample, about 25% are singletons; the top ten hold 9.4%. This clonotype was recorded a few times. The target antigen is unknown. Broader study findings: Age brought a roughly linear fall in TCR beta diversity measured per million T cells.

Germline V gives CDR1 LGHDT, CDR2 YNNKEL (reference sequence). The V and J ends lost 2 bases and 8 bases, in that order; junction bases with no gene match: 17. CDR3 size: 19 residues. These data were also filed under a second study, of T cells of mothers and their children. This second report adds: All RNA that had been extracted was used for cDNA synthesis at around 1.4 ug per 15 ul.

The sequencing sample was made of blood. This TCR came from a boy younger than 18 in good health. The chain combines TRBV3-1 with TRBJ2-1; 11 nucleotides match TRBD2. The CDR3 is CASSQWELAGASPHHEQFF. CDR3 DNA sequence: TGTGCCAGCAGCCAATGGGAACTAGCGGGAGCCTCACCCCACCATGAGCAGTTCTTC.